This T cell receptor (beta chain) was sequenced in a study of metastatic and nonmetastatic thyroid tumors. Every patient underwent thyroid surgery untreated. TCRdb re-analyzed the PCR reads through MiXCR. There are approximately 38,000 clones in the sample; around 17% occur only once, and roughly 9.6% lies in the top ten. This CDR3 spans 14 amino acids. With V trimmed by 6 bases and J by 4 bases, 9 bases remained unmatched. The V gene's germline CDR1 is DFQATT and CDR2 SNEGSKA (reference sequence). By share of the sample, this clone is medium-sized. This receptor was identified in a female donor with papillary thyroid cancer or a benign thyroid nodule (not recorded which). Some clones in this sample may be carry-over from other donors' samples. The rearrangement uses TRBV20-1 and TRBJ1-1, with 9 bases that match TRBD1. Sequencing was carried out using tumor tissue. The CDR3 DNA sequence: TGCAGTGCCTATGGGACAGGGAGGACCACTGAAGCTTTCTTT. Translating gives CSAYGTGRTTEAFF.